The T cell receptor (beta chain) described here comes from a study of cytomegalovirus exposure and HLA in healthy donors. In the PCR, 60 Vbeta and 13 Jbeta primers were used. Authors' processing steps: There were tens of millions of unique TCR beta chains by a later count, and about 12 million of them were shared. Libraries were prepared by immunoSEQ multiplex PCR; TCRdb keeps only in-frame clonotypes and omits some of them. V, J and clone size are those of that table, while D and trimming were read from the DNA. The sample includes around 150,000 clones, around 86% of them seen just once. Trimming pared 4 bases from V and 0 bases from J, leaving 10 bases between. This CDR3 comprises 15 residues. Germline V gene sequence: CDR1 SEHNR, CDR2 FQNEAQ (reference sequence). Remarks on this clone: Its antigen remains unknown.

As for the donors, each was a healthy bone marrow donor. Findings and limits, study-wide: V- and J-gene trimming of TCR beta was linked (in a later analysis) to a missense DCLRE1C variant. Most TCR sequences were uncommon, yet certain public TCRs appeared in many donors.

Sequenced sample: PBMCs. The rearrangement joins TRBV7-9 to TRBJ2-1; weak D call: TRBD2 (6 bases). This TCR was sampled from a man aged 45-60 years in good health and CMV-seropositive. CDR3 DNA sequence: TGTGCCAGCAGCTATAGCGGTGGCTCCTACAATGAGCAGTTCTTC. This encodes CASSYSGGSYNEQFF. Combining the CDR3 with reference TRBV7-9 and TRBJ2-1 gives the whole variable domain DTGVSQNPRHKITKRGQNVTFRCDPISEHNRLYWYRQTLGQGPEFLTYFQNEAQLEKSRLLSDRFSAERPKGSFSTLEIQRTEQGDSAMYLCASSYSGGSYNEQFFGPGTRLTVL.